The present entry profiles one T cell receptor (beta chain) with its context. The data derive from a study of blood T cell repertoires in COVID-19. Recruits, aged about 18 to 90 years, lived in around 24 US areas. Profiled with immunoSEQ multiplex PCR; TCRdb holds only in-frame clones, not every one. In the table there are some 400,000 clones, approximately 91% of which are singletons. This sequence originates from a woman between 40 and 55 years old who had been exposed to COVID-19. The sequenced sample consisted of PBMCs or T cells enriched from blood (not recorded which).

The CDR3 bases are TGTGCCAGCTCACCAGGGACTCGGATGAACACTGAAGCTTTCTTT. It encodes CASSPGTRMNTEAFF. The chain has TRBV18 and TRBJ1-1; D may be TRBD1 (5 bases). V lost 2 bases and J 0 bases, leaving 10 bases between the germline ends. CDR1 and CDR2 (germline): KGHSH, LQKENI. CDR3 length equals 15 residues.